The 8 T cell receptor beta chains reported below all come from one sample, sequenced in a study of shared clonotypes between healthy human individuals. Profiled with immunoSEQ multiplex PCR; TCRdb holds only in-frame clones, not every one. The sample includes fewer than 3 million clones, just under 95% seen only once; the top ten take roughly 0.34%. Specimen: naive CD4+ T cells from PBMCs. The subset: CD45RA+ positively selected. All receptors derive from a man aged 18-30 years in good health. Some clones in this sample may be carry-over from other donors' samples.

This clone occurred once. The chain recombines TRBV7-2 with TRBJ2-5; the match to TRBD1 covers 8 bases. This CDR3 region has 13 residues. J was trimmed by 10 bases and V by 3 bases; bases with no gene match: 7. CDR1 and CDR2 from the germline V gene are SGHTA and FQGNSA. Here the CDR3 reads CASSFGQGRGQYF. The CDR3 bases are TGTGCCAGCAGCTTCGGACAGGGTCGAGGCCAGTACTTC. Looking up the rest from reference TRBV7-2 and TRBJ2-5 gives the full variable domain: GAGVSQSPSNKVTEKGKDVELRCDPISGHTALYWYRQSLGQGLEFLIYFQGNSAPDKSGLPSDRFSAERTGGSVSTLTIQRTQQEDSAVYLCASSFGQGRGQYFGPGTRLLVL.

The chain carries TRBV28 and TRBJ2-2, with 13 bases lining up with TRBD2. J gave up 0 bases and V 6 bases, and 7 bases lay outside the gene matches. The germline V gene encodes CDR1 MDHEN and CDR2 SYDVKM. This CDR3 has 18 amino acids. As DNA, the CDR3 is TGTGCCAGCAGCCGGGGACTAGCGGGATCTCCGAACACCGGGGAGCTGTTTTTT. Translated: CASSRGLAGSPNTGELFF.

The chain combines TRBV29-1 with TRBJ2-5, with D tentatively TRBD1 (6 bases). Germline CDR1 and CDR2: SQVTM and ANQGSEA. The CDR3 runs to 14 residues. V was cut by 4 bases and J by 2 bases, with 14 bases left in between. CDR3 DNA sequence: TGCAGCGTTGTCGGTACAGGGACGCAAGAGACCCAGTACTTC. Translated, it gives CSVVGTGTQETQYF. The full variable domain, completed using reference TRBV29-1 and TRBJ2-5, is SAVISQKPSRDICQRGTSLTIQCQVDSQVTMMFWYRQQPGQSLTLIATANQGSEATYESGFVIDKFPISRPNLTFSTLTVSNMSPEDSSIYLCSVVGTGTQETQYFGPGTRLLVL.

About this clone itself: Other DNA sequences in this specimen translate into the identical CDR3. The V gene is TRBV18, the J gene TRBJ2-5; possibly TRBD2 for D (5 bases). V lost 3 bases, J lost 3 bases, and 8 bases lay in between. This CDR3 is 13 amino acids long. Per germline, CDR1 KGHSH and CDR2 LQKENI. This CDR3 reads CASSPSGKETQYF. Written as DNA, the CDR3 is TGTGCCAGCTCACCCTCCGGGAAAGAGACCCAGTACTTC.

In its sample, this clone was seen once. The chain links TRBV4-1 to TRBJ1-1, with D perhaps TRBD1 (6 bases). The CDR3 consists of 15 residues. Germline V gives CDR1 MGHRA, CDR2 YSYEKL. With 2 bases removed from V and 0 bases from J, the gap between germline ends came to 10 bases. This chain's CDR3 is CASSQSGAMNTEAFF. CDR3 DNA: TGCGCCAGCAGCCAATCAGGGGCGATGAACACTGAAGCTTTCTTT.

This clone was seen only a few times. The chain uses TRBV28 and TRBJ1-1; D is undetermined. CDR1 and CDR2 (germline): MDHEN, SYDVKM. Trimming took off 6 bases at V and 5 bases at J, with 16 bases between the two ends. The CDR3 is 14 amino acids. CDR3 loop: CASRQWRGKTEAFF. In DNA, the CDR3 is TGTGCCAGCAGGCAGTGGAGAGGGAAGACTGAAGCTTTCTTT. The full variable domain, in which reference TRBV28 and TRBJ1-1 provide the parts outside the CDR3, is DVKVTQSSRYLVKRTGEKVFLECVQDMDHENMFWYRQDPGLGLRLIYFSYDVKMKEKGDIPEGYSVSREKKERFSLILESASTNQTSMYLCASRQWRGKTEAFFGQGTRLTVV.

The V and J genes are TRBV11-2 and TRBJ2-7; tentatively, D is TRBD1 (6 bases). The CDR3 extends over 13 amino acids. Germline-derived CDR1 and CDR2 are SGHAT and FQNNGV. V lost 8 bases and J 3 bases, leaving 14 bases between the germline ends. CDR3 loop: CASLRGRGYEQYF. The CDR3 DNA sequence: TGTGCCAGCCTCCGGGGCAGGGGCTACGAGCAGTACTTC.

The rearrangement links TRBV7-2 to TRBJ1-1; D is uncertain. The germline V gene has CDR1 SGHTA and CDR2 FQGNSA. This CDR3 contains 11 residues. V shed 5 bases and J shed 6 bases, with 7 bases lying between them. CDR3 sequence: CASSRSSEAFF. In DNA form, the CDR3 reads TGTGCCAGCAGCCGCAGCTCTGAAGCTTTCTTT. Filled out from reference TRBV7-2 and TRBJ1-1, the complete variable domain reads GAGVSQSPSNKVTEKGKDVELRCDPISGHTALYWYRQSLGQGLEFLIYFQGNSAPDKSGLPSDRFSAERTGGSVSTLTIQRTQQEDSAVYLCASSRSSEAFFGQGTRLTVV.